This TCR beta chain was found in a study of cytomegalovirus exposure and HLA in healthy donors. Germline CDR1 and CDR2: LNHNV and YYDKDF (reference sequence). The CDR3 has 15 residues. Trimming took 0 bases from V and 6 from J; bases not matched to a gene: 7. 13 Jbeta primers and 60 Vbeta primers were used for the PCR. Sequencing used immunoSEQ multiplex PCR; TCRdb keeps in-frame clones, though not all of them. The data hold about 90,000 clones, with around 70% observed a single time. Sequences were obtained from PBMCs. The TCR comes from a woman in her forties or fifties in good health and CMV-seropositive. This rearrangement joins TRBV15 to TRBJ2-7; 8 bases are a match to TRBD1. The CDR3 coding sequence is TGTGCCACCAGCAGAGAGAGGGGGACAGGAGCCGAGCAGTACTTC. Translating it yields CATSRERGTGAEQYF.